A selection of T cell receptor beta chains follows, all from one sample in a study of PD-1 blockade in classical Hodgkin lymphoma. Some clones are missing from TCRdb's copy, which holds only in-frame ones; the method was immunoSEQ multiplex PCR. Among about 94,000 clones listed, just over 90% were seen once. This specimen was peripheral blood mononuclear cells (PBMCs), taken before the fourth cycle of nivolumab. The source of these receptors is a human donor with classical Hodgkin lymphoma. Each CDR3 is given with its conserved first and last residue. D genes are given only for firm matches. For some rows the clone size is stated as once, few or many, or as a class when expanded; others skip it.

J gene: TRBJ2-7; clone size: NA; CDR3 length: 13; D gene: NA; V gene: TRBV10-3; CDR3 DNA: TGTGCCATCAGTGAAGGGTTCAACTACGAGCAGTACTTC; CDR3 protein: CAISEGFNYEQYF
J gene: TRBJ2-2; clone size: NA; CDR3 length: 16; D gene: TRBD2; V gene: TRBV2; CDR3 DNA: TGTGCCAGCAGAACCGGACTAGCTGTTCTTGCCGGGGAGCTGTTTTTT; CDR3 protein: CASRTGLAVLAGELFF
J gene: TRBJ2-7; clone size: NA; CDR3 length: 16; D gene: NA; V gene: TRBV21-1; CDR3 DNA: TGTGCCAGCCAAAAGGGGGGGGGTAGCGGCACCTACGAGCAGTACTTC; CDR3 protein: CASQKGGGSGTYEQYF
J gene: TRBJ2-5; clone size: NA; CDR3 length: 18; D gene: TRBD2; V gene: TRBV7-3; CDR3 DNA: TGTGCCAGCAGCTTAGTGGGGCGACTAGCGGGAGCACAAGAGACCCAGTACTTC; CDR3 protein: CASSLVGRLAGAQETQYF
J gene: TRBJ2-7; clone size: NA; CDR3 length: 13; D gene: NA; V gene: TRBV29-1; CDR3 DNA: TGCAGCGTTGAATGGGGCAGCAGGTACGAGCAGTACTTC; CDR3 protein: CSVEWGSRYEQYF
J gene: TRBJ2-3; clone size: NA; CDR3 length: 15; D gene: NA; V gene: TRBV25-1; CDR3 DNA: TGTGCCAGCAGTGAATCAGAAGGGTTCAGGGCTACGCAGTATTTT; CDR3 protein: CASSESEGFRATQYF
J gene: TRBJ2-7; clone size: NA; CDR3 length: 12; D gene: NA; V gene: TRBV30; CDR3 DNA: TGTGCCTGGAGTCCCAGGGCGGACGAGCAGTACTTC; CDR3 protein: CAWSPRADEQYF
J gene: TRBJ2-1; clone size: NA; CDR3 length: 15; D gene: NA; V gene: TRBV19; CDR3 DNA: TGTGCCAGTAGTCCCACGGCAGGGGCGATCAATGAGCAGTTCTTC; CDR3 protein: CASSPTAGAINEQFF
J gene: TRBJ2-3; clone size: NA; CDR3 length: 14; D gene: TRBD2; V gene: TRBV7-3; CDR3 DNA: TGTGCCAGCAGCCTCGGGACTAGCCTAGATACGCAGTATTTT; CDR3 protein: CASSLGTSLDTQYF
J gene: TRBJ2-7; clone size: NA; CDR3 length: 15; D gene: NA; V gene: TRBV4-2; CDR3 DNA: TGTGCCAGCAGCCAAAGATCCAGCGCCACAACCGAGCAGTACTTC; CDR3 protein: CASSQRSSATTEQYF
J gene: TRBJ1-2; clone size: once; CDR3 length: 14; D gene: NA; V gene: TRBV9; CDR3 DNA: TGTGCCAGCAGCCCGAGGACAGCTAACTATGGCTACACCTTC; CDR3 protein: CASSPRTANYGYTF
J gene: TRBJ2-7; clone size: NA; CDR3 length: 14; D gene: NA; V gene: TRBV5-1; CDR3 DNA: TGCGCCAGCAGCTTGGGTGCAGCTCGGGACGAGCAGTACTTC; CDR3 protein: CASSLGAARDEQYF